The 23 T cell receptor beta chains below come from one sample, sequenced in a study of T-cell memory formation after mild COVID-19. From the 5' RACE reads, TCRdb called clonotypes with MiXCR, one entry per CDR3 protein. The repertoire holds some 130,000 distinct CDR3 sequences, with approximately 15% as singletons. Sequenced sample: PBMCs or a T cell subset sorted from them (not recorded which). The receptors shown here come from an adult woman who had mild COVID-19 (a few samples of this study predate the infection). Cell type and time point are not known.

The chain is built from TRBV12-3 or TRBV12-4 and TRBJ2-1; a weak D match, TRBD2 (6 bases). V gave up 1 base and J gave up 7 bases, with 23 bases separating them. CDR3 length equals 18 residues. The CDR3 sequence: CASSLEAWGLSRLNEQFF. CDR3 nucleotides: TGTGCCAGCAGTTTAGAGGCGTGGGGACTTAGTCGCCTAAATGAGCAGTTCTTC.

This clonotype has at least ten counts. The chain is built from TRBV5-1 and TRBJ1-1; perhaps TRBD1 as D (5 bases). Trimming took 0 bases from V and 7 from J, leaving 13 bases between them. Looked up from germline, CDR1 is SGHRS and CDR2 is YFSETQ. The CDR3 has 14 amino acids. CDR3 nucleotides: TGCGCCAGCAGCTTGGAATGGGGGTGGAATGAAGCTTTCTTT. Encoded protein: CASSLEWGWNEAFF.

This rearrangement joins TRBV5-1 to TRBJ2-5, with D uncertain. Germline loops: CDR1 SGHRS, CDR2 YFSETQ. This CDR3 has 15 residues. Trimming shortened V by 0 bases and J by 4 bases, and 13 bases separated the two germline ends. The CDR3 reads CASSLGPYAAETQYF. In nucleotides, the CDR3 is TGCGCCAGCAGCTTGGGACCTTACGCAGCAGAGACCCAGTACTTC.

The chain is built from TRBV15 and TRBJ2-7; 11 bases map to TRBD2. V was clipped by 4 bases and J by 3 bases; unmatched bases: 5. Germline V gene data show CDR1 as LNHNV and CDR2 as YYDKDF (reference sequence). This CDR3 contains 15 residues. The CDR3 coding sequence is TGTGCCACCAGCAAACTAGCGGGAGTAGGCTACGAGCAGTACTTC. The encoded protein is CATSKLAGVGYEQYF. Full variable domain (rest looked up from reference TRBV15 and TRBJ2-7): DAMVIQNPRYQVTQFGKPVTLSCSQTLNHNVMYWYQQKSSQAPKLLFHYYDKDFNNEADTPDNFQSRRPNTSFCFLDIRSPGLGDTAMYLCATSKLAGVGYEQYFGPGTRLTVT.

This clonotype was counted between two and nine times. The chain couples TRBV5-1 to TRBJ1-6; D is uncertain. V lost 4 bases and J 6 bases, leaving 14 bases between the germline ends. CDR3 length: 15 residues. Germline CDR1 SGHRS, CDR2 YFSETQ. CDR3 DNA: TGCGCCAGCAGCCCTTCGGACGGGCTTAATTCACCCCTCCACTTT. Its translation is CASSPSDGLNSPLHF. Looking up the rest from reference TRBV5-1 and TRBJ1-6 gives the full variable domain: KAGVTQTPRYLIKTRGQQVTLSCSPISGHRSVSWYQQTPGQGLQFLFEYFSETQRNKGNFPGRFSGRQFSNSRSEMNVSTLELGDSALYLCASSPSDGLNSPLHFGNGTRLTVT.

This CDR3 is CSARIGGWMYSPLHF. The CDR3, as DNA: TGCAGTGCTAGAATAGGGGGCTGGATGTATTCACCCCTCCACTTT. The chain carries TRBV20-1 and TRBJ1-6; the match to TRBD1 covers 7 bases. J was trimmed by 8 bases and V by 2 bases; bases with no gene match: 9. Germline assignment: CDR1 DFQATT and CDR2 SNEGSKA (reference sequence). The CDR3 runs to 15 residues.

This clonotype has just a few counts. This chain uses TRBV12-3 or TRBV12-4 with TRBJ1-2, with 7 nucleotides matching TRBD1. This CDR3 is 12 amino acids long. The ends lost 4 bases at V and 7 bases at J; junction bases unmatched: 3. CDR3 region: CASSSTGFGYTF. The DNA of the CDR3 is TGTGCCAGCAGTTCGACAGGGTTTGGCTACACCTTC.

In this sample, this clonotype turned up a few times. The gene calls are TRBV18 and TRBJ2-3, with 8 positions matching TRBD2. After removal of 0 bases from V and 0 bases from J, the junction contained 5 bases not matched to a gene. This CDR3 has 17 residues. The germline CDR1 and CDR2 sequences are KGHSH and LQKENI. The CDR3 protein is CASSPPGLAPSTDTQYF. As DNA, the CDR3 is TGTGCCAGCTCACCACCCGGACTAGCACCTAGCACAGATACGCAGTATTTT.

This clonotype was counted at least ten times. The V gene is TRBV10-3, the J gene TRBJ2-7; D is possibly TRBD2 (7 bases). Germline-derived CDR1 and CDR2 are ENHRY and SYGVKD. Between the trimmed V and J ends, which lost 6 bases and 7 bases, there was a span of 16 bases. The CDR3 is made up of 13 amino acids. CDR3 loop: CAIRAAGAGEQYF. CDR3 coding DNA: TGTGCCATCAGGGCCGCGGGGGCAGGGGAGCAGTACTTC.

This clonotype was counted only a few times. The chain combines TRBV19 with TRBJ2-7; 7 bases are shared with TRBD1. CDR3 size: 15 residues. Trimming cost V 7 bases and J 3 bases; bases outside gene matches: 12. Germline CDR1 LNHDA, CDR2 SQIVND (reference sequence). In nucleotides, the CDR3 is TGTGCCAGTACTTGGCGGGCAGGGGGAGTCTACGAGCAGTACTTC. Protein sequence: CASTWRAGGVYEQYF.

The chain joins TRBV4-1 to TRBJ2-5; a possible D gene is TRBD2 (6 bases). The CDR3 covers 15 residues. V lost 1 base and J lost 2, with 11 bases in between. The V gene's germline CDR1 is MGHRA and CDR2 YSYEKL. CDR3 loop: CASSQGVGGQETQYF. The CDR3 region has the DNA TGCGCCAGCAGCCAAGGGGTCGGGGGTCAAGAGACCCAGTACTTC.

The CDR3 spells CASSFSSLGPQHF. The CDR3 DNA follows: TGTGCCAGCAGTTTCAGCAGTCTGGGGCCCCAGCATTTT. The chain carries TRBV12-3 or TRBV12-4 and TRBJ1-5; D remains unclear. CDR3 length: 13 residues. V was trimmed by 3 bases and J by 9 bases, leaving 12 bases between them.

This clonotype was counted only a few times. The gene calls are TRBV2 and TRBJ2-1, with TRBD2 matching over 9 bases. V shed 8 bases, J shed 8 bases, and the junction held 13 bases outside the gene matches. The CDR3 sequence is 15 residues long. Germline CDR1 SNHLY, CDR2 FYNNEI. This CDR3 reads CASLPGAGGPYEQFF. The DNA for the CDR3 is TGTGCCAGCCTGCCGGGGGCGGGAGGGCCATATGAGCAGTTCTTC.

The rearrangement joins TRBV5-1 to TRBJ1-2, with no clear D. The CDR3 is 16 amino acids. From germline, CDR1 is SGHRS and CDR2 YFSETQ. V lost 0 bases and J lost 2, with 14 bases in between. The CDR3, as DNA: TGCGCCAGCAGCTTGGCCCACAGCGGAGTAAACTATGGCTACACCTTC. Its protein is CASSLAHSGVNYGYTF. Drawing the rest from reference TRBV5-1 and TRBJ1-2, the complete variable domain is KAGVTQTPRYLIKTRGQQVTLSCSPISGHRSVSWYQQTPGQGLQFLFEYFSETQRNKGNFPGRFSGRQFSNSRSEMNVSTLELGDSALYLCASSLAHSGVNYGYTFGSGTRLTVV.

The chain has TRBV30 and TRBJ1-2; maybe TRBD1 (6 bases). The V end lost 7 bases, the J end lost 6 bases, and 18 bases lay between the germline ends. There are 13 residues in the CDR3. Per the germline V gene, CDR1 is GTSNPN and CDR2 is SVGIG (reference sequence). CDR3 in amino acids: CALGGAIRNGYTF. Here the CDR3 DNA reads TGTGCCTTAGGGGGAGCGATTAGAAATGGCTACACCTTC.

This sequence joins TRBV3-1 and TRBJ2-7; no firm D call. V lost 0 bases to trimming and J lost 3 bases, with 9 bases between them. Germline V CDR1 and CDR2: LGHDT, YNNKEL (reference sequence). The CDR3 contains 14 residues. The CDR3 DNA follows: TGTGCCAGCAGCCAAGAAACCAACAGCTACGAGCAGTACTTC. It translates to CASSQETNSYEQYF.

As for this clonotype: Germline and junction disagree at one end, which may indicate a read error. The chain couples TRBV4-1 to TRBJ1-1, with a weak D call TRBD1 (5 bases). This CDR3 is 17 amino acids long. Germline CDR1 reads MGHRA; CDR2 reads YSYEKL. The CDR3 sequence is CASSQDWTPGPFTGAFF. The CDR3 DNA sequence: TGCGCCAGCAGCCAAGATTGGACACCTGGGCCGTTTACTGGAGCTTTCTTT.

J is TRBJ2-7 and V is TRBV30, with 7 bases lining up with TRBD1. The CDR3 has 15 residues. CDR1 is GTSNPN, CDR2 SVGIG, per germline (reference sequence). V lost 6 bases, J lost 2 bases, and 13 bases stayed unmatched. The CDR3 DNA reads TGTGCCTGCCTCCGGGACAGAGGTCTGGCCTACGAGCAGTACTTC. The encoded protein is CACLRDRGLAYEQYF.

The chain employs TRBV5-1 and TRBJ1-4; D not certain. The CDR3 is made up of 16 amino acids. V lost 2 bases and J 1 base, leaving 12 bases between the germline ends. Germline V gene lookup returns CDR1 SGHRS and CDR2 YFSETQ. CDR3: CASSFGGGLTNEKLFF. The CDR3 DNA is TGCGCCAGCAGCTTCGGCGGCGGCCTAACTAATGAAAAACTGTTTTTT.

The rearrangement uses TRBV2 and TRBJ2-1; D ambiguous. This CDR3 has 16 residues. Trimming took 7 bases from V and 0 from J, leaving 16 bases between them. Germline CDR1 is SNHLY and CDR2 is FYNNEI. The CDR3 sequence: CASKGTTDSSYNEQFF. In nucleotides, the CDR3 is TGTGCCAGCAAGGGAACTACGGATAGCTCCTACAATGAGCAGTTCTTC.

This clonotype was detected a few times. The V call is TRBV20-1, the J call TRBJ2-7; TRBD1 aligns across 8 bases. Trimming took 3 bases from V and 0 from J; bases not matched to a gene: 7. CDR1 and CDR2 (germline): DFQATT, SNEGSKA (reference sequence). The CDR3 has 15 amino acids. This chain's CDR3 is CSARGITGGSYEQYF. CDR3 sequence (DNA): TGCAGTGCTAGGGGGATTACAGGGGGCTCCTACGAGCAGTACTTC.

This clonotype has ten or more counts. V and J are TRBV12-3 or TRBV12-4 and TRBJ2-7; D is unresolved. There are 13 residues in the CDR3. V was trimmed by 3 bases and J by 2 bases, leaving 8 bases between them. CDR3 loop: CASSFGPTYEQYF. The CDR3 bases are TGTGCCAGCAGTTTTGGTCCCACCTACGAGCAGTACTTC.

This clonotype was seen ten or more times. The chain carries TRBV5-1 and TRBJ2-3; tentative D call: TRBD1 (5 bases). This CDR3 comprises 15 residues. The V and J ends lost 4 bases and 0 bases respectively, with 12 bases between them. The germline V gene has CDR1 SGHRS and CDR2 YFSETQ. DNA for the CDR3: TGCGCCAGCAGCACCGGACAAGTAAGCACAGATACGCAGTATTTT. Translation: CASSTGQVSTDTQYF. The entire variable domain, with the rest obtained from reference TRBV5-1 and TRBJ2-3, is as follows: KAGVTQTPRYLIKTRGQQVTLSCSPISGHRSVSWYQQTPGQGLQFLFEYFSETQRNKGNFPGRFSGRQFSNSRSEMNVSTLELGDSALYLCASSTGQVSTDTQYFGPGTRLTVL.